Presented here are 14 T cell receptor beta chains from one specimen sequenced in a study of T cell changes during pregnancy in multiple sclerosis. Assay used: immunoSEQ multiplex PCR; TCRdb lists only in-frame clones, some missing. The sample has some 40,000 clones; 90% to 95% are singletons. The material was CD4+ T cells from peripheral blood mononuclear cells, obtained after pregnancy. All receptors derive from a female donor with multiple sclerosis, enrolled in a pregnancy study.

The rearrangement joins TRBV5-4 to TRBJ1-5; weak D call: TRBD1 (5 bases). The CDR3 spans 13 residues. V lost 0 bases and J 5 bases, leaving 6 bases between the germline ends. Germline lookup yields CDR1 SGHNT and CDR2 YYREEE (reference sequence). CDR3 region: CASSLARDQPQHF. DNA of the CDR3: TGTGCCAGCAGCTTGGCCAGGGATCAGCCCCAGCATTTT.

Concerning this clone itself: An end of the junction does not agree with germline; a read error may underlie this. This chain joins TRBV7-9 and TRBJ2-1; 9 bases match TRBD1. The CDR3 totals 15 residues. From germline, CDR1 is SEHNR and CDR2 FQNEAQ (reference sequence). The CDR3 nucleotides are TGTGCCAGCAGCCTAGCCTTGGGACAGGGCCGTGAGCAGTTCTTC. Protein: CASSLALGQGREQFF.

This chain links TRBV6-5 with TRBJ1-2, with 11 bases lining up with TRBD1. The CDR3 length is 15 residues. Per germline, CDR1 MNHEY and CDR2 SVGAGI. The V segment lost 6 bases and the J segment 4 bases; nucleotides outside the gene matches: 7. The CDR3 protein is CASSNRTGGFYGYTF. The DNA for the CDR3 is TGTGCCAGCAGCAATCGGACAGGGGGCTTCTATGGCTACACCTTC.

The CDR3 DNA reads TGTGCCAGCAGCGCAGGGGCGTCACCGGCTAATGAAAAACTGTTTTTT. Translating gives CASSAGASPANEKLFF. The genes are TRBV9 and TRBJ1-4, with D perhaps TRBD1 (6 bases). Trimming stripped 3 bases from V and 3 bases from J, with 15 bases between. Germline V CDR1 and CDR2: SGDLS, YYNGEE. The CDR3 spans 16 residues. Full variable domain (remainder filled in from reference TRBV9 and TRBJ1-4): DSGVTQTPKHLITATGQRVTLRCSPRSGDLSVYWYQQSLDQGLQFLIQYYNGEERAKGNILERFSAQQFPDLHSELNLSSLELGDSALYFCASSAGASPANEKLFFGSGTQLSVL.

The rearrangement joins TRBV29-1 to TRBJ2-3, with D possibly matching TRBD1 (5 bases). Germline V lookup: CDR1 SQVTM, CDR2 ANQGSEA. Trimming left V 4 bases short and J 0 bases short, with 17 bases between. The CDR3 loop spans 16 amino acids. CDR3 residues: CSVGPGLTSSTDTQYF. DNA of the CDR3: TGCAGCGTTGGGCCAGGGCTCACTTCTAGCACAGATACGCAGTATTTT.

The rearrangement links TRBV6-1 to TRBJ2-7, with no clear D. The CDR3 is 13 residues long. Trimming pared 2 bases from V and 6 bases from J, leaving 11 bases between. Germline values: CDR1 MNHNS, CDR2 SASEGT. CDR3 bases: TGTGCCAGCAGTGAAATTAGATCTATCGAGCAGTACTTC. Translating gives CASSEIRSIEQYF.

The chain carries TRBV23-1 and TRBJ2-7; tentatively, D is TRBD1 (5 bases). TRBV23-1 is given ORF status, its function remaining uncertain. This CDR3 comprises 18 residues. The V and J ends lost 0 bases and 0 bases respectively, with 18 bases between them. The CDR3 is CASSQSAQGIFSSYEQYF. The DNA for the CDR3 is TGCGCCAGCAGTCAATCTGCCCAGGGAATCTTCTCCTCCTACGAGCAGTACTTC.

The chain links TRBV29-1 to TRBJ1-1, with no clear D. Germline CDR1 reads SQVTM; CDR2 reads ANQGSEA. This CDR3 is built from 12 residues. V was pared by 4 bases and J by 0 bases, with 6 bases between. The DNA for the CDR3 is TGCAGCGTTGGGCATTTGAACACTGAAGCTTTCTTT. Its protein is CSVGHLNTEAFF.

The J gene is TRBJ2-7, the V gene TRBV2, with a tentative D call TRBD1 (6 bases). Per the germline V gene, CDR1 is SNHLY and CDR2 is FYNNEI. The length of the CDR3 is 15 residues. The V end lost 6 bases, the J end lost 7 bases, and 22 bases lay between the germline ends. The CDR3 sequence: CASRALGQFKGEQYF. The CDR3 DNA is TGTGCCAGCAGAGCCCTCGGACAGTTCAAGGGGGAGCAGTACTTC. Full variable domain (rest looked up from reference TRBV2 and TRBJ2-7): EPEVTQTPSHQVTQMGQEVILRCVPISNHLYFYWYRQILGQKVEFLVSFYNNEISEKSEIFDDQFSVERPDGSNFTLKIRSTKLEDSAMYFCASRALGQFKGEQYFGPGTRLTVT.

This sequence joins TRBV19 and TRBJ1-2, with TRBD1 identical over 9 bases. The CDR3 extends over 13 amino acids. From germline, CDR1 is LNHDA and CDR2 SQIVND (reference sequence). V shed 5 bases and J 4 bases; nucleotides not matched to a gene: 2. The CDR3 sequence: CASSGTGSYGYTF. In nucleotides, the CDR3 is TGTGCCAGTAGTGGGACAGGGTCCTATGGCTACACCTTC.

V gene TRBV7-2 combines with J gene TRBJ2-3; tentatively, D is TRBD2 (6 bases). The CDR3 has 14 amino acids. The germline V gene has CDR1 SGHTA and CDR2 FQGNSA. Trimming took off 6 bases at V and 0 bases at J, with 10 bases between the two ends. The DNA of the CDR3 is TGTGCCAGCAGTTACGGGGGAAGCACAGATACGCAGTATTTT. Translated: CASSYGGSTDTQYF.

The chain couples TRBV27 to TRBJ2-2; no reliable D call. This CDR3 comprises 11 residues. Germline V lookup: CDR1 MNHEY, CDR2 SMNVEV (reference sequence). The V gene lost 5 bases and the J gene lost 7 bases, with 5 bases spanning the gap. CDR3 amino acids: CASSPNGELFF. Here the CDR3 DNA reads TGTGCCAGCAGTCCAAACGGGGAGCTGTTTTTT.

This rearrangement joins TRBV5-1 to TRBJ1-6, with TRBD1 identical over 7 bases. There are 17 residues in the CDR3. Germline CDR1 reads SGHRS; CDR2 reads YFSETQ. V was pared by 0 bases and J by 14 bases, with 17 bases of the junction left unmatched. The CDR3 protein is CASSLEAFGQVSIALHF. The CDR3 coding sequence is TGCGCCAGCAGCTTGGAAGCTTTCGGACAGGTGTCCATAGCCCTCCACTTT.

This clone was seen once. The chain joins TRBV23-1 to TRBJ1-1; D perhaps matches TRBD1 (6 bases). TRBV23-1 is labeled an ORF, and its function is uncertain. The CDR3 is made up of 13 amino acids. Trimming removed 2 bases at V and 8 bases at J, with 12 bases between. CDR3 loop: CASSQPQGPEAFF. CDR3 bases: TGCGCCAGCAGTCAACCACAGGGCCCAGAAGCTTTCTTT.